The next 2 T cell receptor beta chains were all read from a single sample in a study of blood T cell repertoires in COVID-19. This table comes from immunoSEQ multiplex PCR, and its TCRdb copy is limited to in-frame clones, with some not included. The sample yields 450,000 or so clones, 89% seen once. What was sequenced was peripheral blood. These receptors were taken from a woman aged 35 to 49 with COVID-19, enrolled during active disease.

The sample holds one count of this clone. The chain recombines TRBV11-2 with TRBJ1-3, with D maybe TRBD1 (5 bases). Germline V gives CDR1 SGHAT, CDR2 FQNNGV. The ends were cut back, 5 bases at V and 4 bases at J, with 18 bases in the middle. The CDR3 is made up of 16 amino acids. Here the CDR3 reads CASSLRMGREGNTIYF. Here the CDR3 DNA reads TGTGCCAGCAGCCTCCGGATGGGCAGGGAAGGAAACACCATATATTTT.

The chain has TRBV24-1 and TRBJ2-5, with no clear D. The CDR3 length is 12 residues. Trimming removed 0 bases from V and 5 bases from J, with 3 bases in between. Germline CDR1 is KGHDR and CDR2 is SFDVKD. The CDR3 region has the DNA TGTGCCACCAGTGATTTGAGCGAGACCCAGTACTTC. Its protein is CATSDLSETQYF.